The 20 T cell receptor beta chains presented below share a single source sample, sequenced in a study of response to subunit inactivated influenza vaccine. TCRdb reanalysed the RT-PCR reads using MiXCR and keeps one entry per CDR3 protein. The sample carries roughly 520,000 distinct CDR3 sequences, 25% recorded once. The sample here was CD4+ T cells sorted from PBMCs, taken more than 4 days after vaccination. These receptors came from a man aged 45-60 years who received an inactivated influenza vaccine.

This clonotype was detected a few times. J is TRBJ2-5 and V is TRBV15; D is ambiguous. Trimming removed 0 bases at V and 3 bases at J, with 8 bases between. Germline lookup yields CDR1 LNHNV and CDR2 YYDKDF (reference sequence). The CDR3 totals 14 residues. The CDR3 DNA sequence: TGTGCCACCAGCAGAGATGGTACAAAAGAGACCCAGTACTTC. Translated, it gives CATSRDGTKETQYF. The variable domain in full, with the rest retrieved from reference TRBV15 and TRBJ2-5, is DAMVIQNPRYQVTQFGKPVTLSCSQTLNHNVMYWYQQKSSQAPKLLFHYYDKDFNNEADTPDNFQSRRPNTSFCFLDIRSPGLGDTAMYLCATSRDGTKETQYFGPGTRLLVL.

This rearrangement joins TRBV6-1 to TRBJ2-5, with D unclear. Germline V lookup: CDR1 MNHNS, CDR2 SASEGT. CDR3 size: 14 residues. The V gene lost 0 bases and the J gene lost 4 bases, with 9 bases spanning the gap. The CDR3 DNA reads as TGTGCCAGCAGTGAAGCTGGATTTCGAGAGACCCAGTACTTC. Its protein product is CASSEAGFRETQYF.

This clonotype was counted a few times. The J gene is TRBJ2-3, the V gene TRBV3-1; no firm D call. From germline, CDR1 is LGHDT and CDR2 YNNKEL (reference sequence). This CDR3 is 11 amino acids long. Trimming shortened V by 5 bases and J by 6 bases, and 6 bases separated the two germline ends. The CDR3 sequence: CASSNLDTQYF. For the CDR3, the DNA is TGTGCCAGCAGCAACCTTGATACGCAGTATTTT.

V is TRBV12-3 or TRBV12-4 and J is TRBJ2-1; D is unresolved. This CDR3 is built from 14 residues. Trimming stripped 7 bases from V and 0 bases from J, with 10 bases between. The chain's CDR3 is CASNKFSSYNEQFF. CDR3 in DNA: TGTGCCAGCAACAAATTCAGCTCCTACAATGAGCAGTTCTTC.

As DNA, the CDR3 is TGCGCCAGCAGCGACGGGACAGCGGTCACTGAAGCTTTCTTT. Its translation: CASSDGTAVTEAFF. The V call is TRBV5-1, the J call TRBJ1-1, with TRBD1 identical over 7 bases. J gave up 4 bases and V 4 bases, and 7 bases lay outside the gene matches. Germline values: CDR1 SGHRS, CDR2 YFSETQ. CDR3 length equals 14 residues.

This clonotype was picked up a small number of times. The V gene is TRBV9, the J gene TRBJ1-6; 7 bases match TRBD1. This CDR3 has 15 residues. Germline V gene lookup returns CDR1 SGDLS and CDR2 YYNGEE. V shed 4 bases and J 9 bases; nucleotides not matched to a gene: 10. CDR3 sequence (DNA): TGTGCCAGCAGCACGTCCGGGACAGTCGGTTCACCCCTCCACTTT. Translating gives CASSTSGTVGSPLHF. The full variable domain, its missing parts supplied by reference TRBV9 and TRBJ1-6, is DSGVTQTPKHLITATGQRVTLRCSPRSGDLSVYWYQQSLDQGLQFLIQYYNGEERAKGNILERFSAQQFPDLHSELNLSSLELGDSALYFCASSTSGTVGSPLHFGNGTRLTVT.

In this sample, this clonotype turned up a few times. The CDR3 loop reads CASSSFQGPMSTDTQYF. CDR3 sequence (DNA): TGCGCCAGCAGTTCCTTCCAGGGGCCCATGAGCACAGATACGCAGTATTTT. The chain couples TRBV5-1 to TRBJ2-3, with D perhaps TRBD1 (6 bases). The CDR3 length is 17 residues. CDR1 is SGHRS, CDR2 YFSETQ, per germline. Deletions cut 5 bases from V and 0 bases from J, with 19 bases between. Full variable domain (rest looked up from reference TRBV5-1 and TRBJ2-3): KAGVTQTPRYLIKTRGQQVTLSCSPISGHRSVSWYQQTPGQGLQFLFEYFSETQRNKGNFPGRFSGRQFSNSRSEMNVSTLELGDSALYLCASSSFQGPMSTDTQYFGPGTRLTVL.

This clonotype has only a few counts. The genes are TRBV5-1 and TRBJ2-3; 9 bases are a match to TRBD2. V gave up 0 bases and J gave up 2 bases; unmatched junction bases: 4. The CDR3 extends over 16 amino acids. The germline V gene has CDR1 SGHRS and CDR2 YFSETQ. The CDR3 region has the DNA TGCGCCAGCAGCTTGGAGACTAGCGGACCCACAGATACGCAGTATTTT. This translates into CASSLETSGPTDTQYF.

This clonotype has only a few counts. CDR3 nucleotide sequence: TGCAGTGCTAGTCTTCCCAATCAGCCCCAGCATTTT. Residues: CSASLPNQPQHF. The genes are TRBV20-1 and TRBJ1-5; D ambiguous. The CDR3 sequence is 12 residues long. Per germline, CDR1 DFQATT and CDR2 SNEGSKA (reference sequence). Trimming took 3 bases from V and 3 from J, leaving 6 bases between them.

CDR3 nucleotide sequence: TGTGCCAGCAGCCAAGCTTTAGCGGAGTACGAGCAGTACTTC. This encodes CASSQALAEYEQYF. The genes are TRBV4-2 and TRBJ2-7, with D maybe TRBD2 (6 bases). V was shortened by 1 base and J by 4 bases, with 11 bases between the two germline ends. This CDR3 has 14 amino acids. CDR1 is LGHNA and CDR2 is YNFKEQ in the germline V gene.

This clonotype was counted a few times. The V gene is TRBV6-5, the J gene TRBJ1-2, with 7 bases aligning to TRBD1. CDR1 is MNHEY and CDR2 is SVGAGI in the germline V gene. The CDR3 is made up of 17 amino acids. V was pared by 0 bases and J by 3 bases, with 10 bases of the junction left unmatched. This CDR3 reads CASSYSTLRQGYYGYTF. The DNA of the CDR3 is TGTGCCAGCAGTTACTCGACACTTAGACAGGGATACTATGGCTACACCTTC.

The chain employs TRBV6-2 or TRBV6-3 and TRBJ1-5, with TRBD1 as a possible D gene (5 bases). This CDR3 has 13 residues. Germline V gene lookup returns CDR1 MNHEY and CDR2 SVGEGT. Trimming cost V 2 bases and J 16 bases, with 18 bases left between them. CDR3 amino acids: CASSYEFWGRFHF. CDR3 coding DNA: TGTGCCAGCAGTTACGAATTTTGGGGCCGGTTCCATTTT.

The V call is TRBV7-2, the J call TRBJ2-7, with D hard to call. Per the germline V gene, CDR1 is SGHTA and CDR2 is FQGNSA. Between the trimmed V and J ends, which lost 3 bases and 4 bases, there was a span of 13 bases. The CDR3 runs to 14 residues. CDR3 bases: TGTGCCAGCAGCTTCCAGAATTATCGGTACGAGCAGTACTTC. This encodes CASSFQNYRYEQYF.

This clonotype has at least ten counts. This rearrangement joins TRBV7-3 to TRBJ2-2; 10 nucleotides align to TRBD1. The germline CDR1 and CDR2 sequences are SGHTA and FQGTGA. The CDR3 totals 14 residues. After removal of 3 bases from V and 5 bases from J, the junction contained 0 bases not matched to a gene. The CDR3: CASSLDRGTGELFF. CDR3 nucleotide sequence: TGTGCCAGCAGCTTGGACAGGGGGACCGGGGAGCTGTTTTTT.

The chain combines TRBV5-1 with TRBJ2-1, with a possible D match to TRBD2 (5 bases). The V end was cut by 5 bases, the J end by 0 bases, with 12 bases between. The CDR3 runs to 15 residues. Germline CDR1 reads SGHRS; CDR2 reads YFSETQ. In nucleotides, the CDR3 is TGCGCCAGCAGAAAACCCGGGGACTCCTACAATGAGCAGTTCTTC. Protein: CASRKPGDSYNEQFF. Supplemented by reference TRBV5-1 and TRBJ2-1, the full variable domain reads KAGVTQTPRYLIKTRGQQVTLSCSPISGHRSVSWYQQTPGQGLQFLFEYFSETQRNKGNFPGRFSGRQFSNSRSEMNVSTLELGDSALYLCASRKPGDSYNEQFFGPGTRLTVL.

V gene TRBV20-1 combines with J gene TRBJ2-2; 8 positions match TRBD2. V trimming: 1 base; J trimming: 6 bases; junction bases outside the gene matches: 4. Germline-derived CDR1 and CDR2 are DFQATT and SNEGSKA (reference sequence). This CDR3 is built from 14 residues. The chain's CDR3 is CSARAGGHSGELFF. Here the CDR3 DNA reads TGCAGTGCTAGAGCGGGGGGGCATTCCGGGGAGCTGTTTTTT.

This clonotype was counted between two and nine times. The J gene is TRBJ2-4, the V gene TRBV25-1; 11 bases match TRBD2. Unmatched junction bases numbered 6, after V lost 7 bases and J lost 10 bases. Germline values: CDR1 MGHDK, CDR2 SYGVNS. The CDR3 contains 13 residues. The CDR3 is CASKGTSGSIQYF. DNA for the CDR3: TGTGCCAGCAAGGGGACTAGCGGTTCAATTCAGTACTTC.

The chain couples TRBV6-1 to TRBJ2-1; TRBD1 aligns across 9 bases. J gave up 2 bases and V 4 bases, and 3 bases lay outside the gene matches. This CDR3 spans 15 amino acids. From germline, CDR1 is MNHNS and CDR2 SASEGT. This CDR3 is CASSGRDRAYNEQFF. CDR3 DNA sequence: TGTGCCAGCAGTGGCCGGGACAGGGCCTACAATGAGCAGTTCTTC.

The V and J genes are TRBV4-2 and TRBJ2-2; tentative D call: TRBD2 (5 bases). Trimming pared 5 bases from V and 5 bases from J, leaving 18 bases between. Germline-derived CDR1 and CDR2 are LGHNA and YNFKEQ. The CDR3 has 16 residues. CDR3 sequence (DNA): TGTGCCAGCAGCGGCCAGGCTAGCTTGAGAACCGGGGAGCTGTTTTTT. This sequence encodes CASSGQASLRTGELFF.

This clonotype has just a few counts. V gene TRBV5-1 combines with J gene TRBJ2-3; TRBD2 matches 7 bases. Germline CDR1 SGHRS, CDR2 YFSETQ. After removal of 0 bases from V and 2 bases from J, the junction contained 6 bases not matched to a gene. The CDR3 is 16 amino acids. In nucleotides, the CDR3 is TGCGCCAGCAGCTTGGTGGCGGGGGACCTCACAGATACGCAGTATTTT. Its translation: CASSLVAGDLTDTQYF.